Sequencing of this T cell receptor beta chain was carried out in a study of blood T cell repertoires in COVID-19 (dated by TCRdb to about 2020). About the study as a whole: Collaborator samples came from the United States, Italy and Spain and covered acute and convalescent phases of COVID-19. A freely available public database, intended as a resource for researchers studying the immune response to SARS-CoV-2, is where the repertoires were released. Where available, HLA class I and class II types were obtained from metadata supplied by the sample provider rather than from assay-based typing. Samples were obtained from the ongoing ImmuneRACE study (first 160 participants) and from 1,000 to 1,500 subjects provided by 6 global collaborators. A de-identified subject ID, COVID-19 status, age in years and sex were almost always included in the sample metadata. The prospective study material was composed of cDNA or gDNA derived from T cells, B-cell-depleted T cells, or PBMCs. Deeply sampled blood TCRbeta repertoires from subjects exposed to, actively infected with, or recovered from COVID-19 were included in the dataset.

Collaborating institutions collected whole blood in K2EDTA tubes following their own protocols. Collaborator samples were shipped for TCRbeta analysis as frozen whole blood, isolated PBMCs, or DNA extracted from either sample type. The immunoSEQ Assay, a bias-controlled multiplex PCR, was used to amplify TCRbeta CDR3 regions from genomic DNA. The original pipeline was this. Nucleated cell counts per sample were estimated from amplification of reference gene primers within the assay. To quantify the absolute abundance of each unique TCRbeta CDR3 rearrangement, sequence reads were collapsed and filtered. For each sample, productive Simpson clonality was calculated as the square root of Simpson's diversity index over productive rearrangements. TCRdb retrieved this table from immuneACCESS and kept in-frame rearrangements only. Not all clones are present; in checked studies, unresolved V genes account for under half, and no reason is known for the remainder. For V, J and clone size, that table is used; D and trimming come from the DNA. For this sample the table gives approximately 66,000 clones, of which 80% to 90% were detected only once. Just under 8.5% of the sample lies in the top ten.

Beyond this particular receptor, the publication reports: The quantity of clinical and demographic metadata differed by source and by participant and was supplied without curation.

V sheds 1 base and J sheds 4 bases, leaving 14 bases between their ends. The CDR3 goes from the cysteine to the phenylalanine over 15 residues. The kept DNA is CDR3 alone, 45 bases in frame from the first base. The germline V gene (reference sequence) supplies CDR1 SGHNT and CDR2 YYREEE. On this clone: The antigen this receptor binds is unknown. No much larger clone exists at a distance of one base, and base qualities are not known.

The source is a human donor with active COVID-19. The donor label of this sample is uncertain. The sample was peripheral blood. The rearrangement joined TRBV5-4 to TRBJ2-5; tentative D gene TRBD1, with 6 bases matching. For the CDR3, the sequence is CASSLSGIGGETQYF. The DNA sequence is given as TGTGCCAGCAGCTTGTCGGGGATAGGGGGAGAGACCCAGTACTTC.